These 9 T cell receptor beta chains were sequenced from one sample in a study of blood T cell repertoires in COVID-19. Here immunoSEQ multiplex PCR was the method, and the copy in TCRdb shows in-frame clones only, minus some. Of under 550,000 clones in the sample, approximately 90% are singletons; the top ten hold 0.8% to 1%. Sequences were obtained from peripheral blood. The receptor source for this set is a man aged 18-30 years with COVID-19, enrolled during active disease.

This chain uses TRBV5-5 with TRBJ1-6; D ambiguous. Looked up from germline, CDR1 is SGHKS and CDR2 is YYEKEE (reference sequence). This CDR3 region has 18 residues. The V end was cut by 4 bases, the J end by 0 bases, with 17 bases between. The CDR3 reads CASSPRTGGSSYNSPLHF. CDR3 nucleotides: TGTGCCAGCAGCCCCCGGACTGGAGGGAGCTCCTATAATTCACCCCTCCACTTT.

This rearrangement joins TRBV7-2 to TRBJ2-2; weak D call: TRBD2 (6 bases). In germline, CDR1 is SGHTA, CDR2 FQGNSA. The CDR3 length is 16 residues. Trimming stripped 1 base from V and 4 bases from J, with 13 bases between. CDR3 protein: CASSLEAGWVTGELFF. CDR3 in DNA: TGTGCCAGCAGCTTAGAGGCGGGGTGGGTCACCGGGGAGCTGTTTTTT.

The V gene is TRBV15, the J gene TRBJ2-3; no clear D. This CDR3 contains 15 residues. With 0 bases removed from V and 2 bases from J, the gap between germline ends came to 9 bases. Looked up from germline, CDR1 is LNHNV and CDR2 is YYDKDF (reference sequence). The CDR3 loop reads CATSRDGGYTDTQYF. CDR3 nucleotide sequence: TGTGCCACCAGCAGAGATGGCGGATACACAGATACGCAGTATTTT.

This sequence joins TRBV6-5 and TRBJ1-6; the D gene is possibly TRBD1 (5 bases). V was cut by 8 bases and J by 9 bases, with 14 bases left in between. Germline CDR1 is MNHEY and CDR2 is SVGAGI. CDR3 length equals 13 residues. The CDR3 loop reads CASSRTGGSPLHF. The CDR3 nucleotides read TGTGCCAGCTCCCGGACCGGGGGTTCACCCCTCCACTTT.

The chain joins TRBV4-1 to TRBJ2-4; maybe TRBD1 (5 bases). The V and J ends lost 1 base and 3 bases respectively, with 16 bases between them. The CDR3 has 17 residues. Germline V gene data show CDR1 as MGHRA and CDR2 as YSYEKL. The CDR3, as DNA: TGCGCCAGCAGCCAAGGCTTCAGGCAAGGGGACAAAAACATTCAGTACTTC. Its translation: CASSQGFRQGDKNIQYF.

The chain employs TRBV27 and TRBJ1-2, with TRBD1 matching 11 bases. Germline lookup yields CDR1 MNHEY and CDR2 SMNVEV (reference sequence). The CDR3 is 15 residues long. The V gene end was trimmed by 7 bases and the J gene end by 7 bases; junction bases not matched to a gene: 11. The CDR3 DNA reads TGTGCCAGCACAACGCGCTCCGGGACAGGGGGTGGCTACACCTTC. It is translated as CASTTRSGTGGGYTF.

The V call is TRBV5-1, the J call TRBJ2-2, with 8 bases fitting TRBD1. The CDR3 sequence is 15 residues long. Germline assignment: CDR1 SGHRS and CDR2 YFSETQ. V lost 2 bases, J lost 4 bases, and 4 bases stayed unmatched. CDR3 in amino acids: CASSLQGEVTGELFF. CDR3 DNA sequence: TGCGCCAGCAGCTTACAGGGGGAGGTCACCGGGGAGCTGTTTTTT.

For the CDR3, the DNA is TGTGCCAGTAGTATCGGGCAGGGGTTAACTGAAGCTTTCTTT. Amino acids: CASSIGQGLTEAFF. This chain links TRBV19 with TRBJ1-1; D is perhaps TRBD1 (6 bases). From germline, CDR1 is LNHDA and CDR2 SQIVND (reference sequence). V was pared by 3 bases and J by 5 bases, with 13 bases between. The CDR3 loop spans 14 amino acids.

V usage is TRBV2 and J usage is TRBJ1-2; TRBD1 aligns across 8 bases. CDR3 size: 14 residues. Germline V CDR1 and CDR2: SNHLY, FYNNEI. V dropped 6 bases and J dropped 5; count of bases not matched to a gene: 8. The CDR3 region is CASRPGQEGYGYTF. Here the CDR3 DNA reads TGTGCCAGCAGACCGGGACAGGAGGGATATGGCTACACCTTC.